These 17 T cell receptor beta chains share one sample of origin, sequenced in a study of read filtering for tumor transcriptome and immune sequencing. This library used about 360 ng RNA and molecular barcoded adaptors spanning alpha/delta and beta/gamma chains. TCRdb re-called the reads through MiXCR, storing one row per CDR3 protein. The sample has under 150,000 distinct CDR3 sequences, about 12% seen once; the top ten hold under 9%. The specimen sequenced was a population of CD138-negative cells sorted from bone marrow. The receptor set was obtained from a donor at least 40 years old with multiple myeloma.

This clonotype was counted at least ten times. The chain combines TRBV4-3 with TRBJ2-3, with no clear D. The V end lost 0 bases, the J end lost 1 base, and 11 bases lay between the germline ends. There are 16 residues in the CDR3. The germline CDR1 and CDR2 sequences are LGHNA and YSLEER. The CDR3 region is CASSQEPSPGTDTQYF. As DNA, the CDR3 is TGCGCCAGCAGCCAAGAACCCAGCCCCGGCACAGATACGCAGTATTTT.

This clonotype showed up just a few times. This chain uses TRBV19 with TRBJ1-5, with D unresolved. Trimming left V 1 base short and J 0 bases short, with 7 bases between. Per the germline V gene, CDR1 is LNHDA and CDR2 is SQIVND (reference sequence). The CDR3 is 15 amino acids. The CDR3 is CASSIGMTSNQPQHF. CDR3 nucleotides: TGTGCCAGTAGTATAGGAATGACTAGCAATCAGCCCCAGCATTTT. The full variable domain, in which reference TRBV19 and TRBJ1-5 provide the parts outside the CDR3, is DGGITQSPKYLFRKEGQNVTLSCEQNLNHDAMYWYRQDPGQGLRLIYYSQIVNDFQKGDIAEGYSVSREKKESFPLTVTSAQKNPTAFYLCASSIGMTSNQPQHFGDGTRLSIL.

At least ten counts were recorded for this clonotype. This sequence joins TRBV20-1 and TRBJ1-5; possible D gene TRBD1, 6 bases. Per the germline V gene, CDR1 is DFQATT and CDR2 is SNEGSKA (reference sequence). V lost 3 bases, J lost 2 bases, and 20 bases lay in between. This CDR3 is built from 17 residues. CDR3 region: CSARAAGGGAGNQPQHF. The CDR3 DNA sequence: TGCAGTGCTAGGGCCGCGGGGGGGGGCGCCGGCAATCAGCCCCAGCATTTT.

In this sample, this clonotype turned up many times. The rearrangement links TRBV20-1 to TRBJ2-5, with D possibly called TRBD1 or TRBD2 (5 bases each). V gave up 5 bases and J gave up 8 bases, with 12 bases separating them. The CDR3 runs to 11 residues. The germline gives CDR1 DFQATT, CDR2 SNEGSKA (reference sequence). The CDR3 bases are TGCAGTGCTTGGGACCGGAGAACCCAGTACTTC. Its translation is CSAWDRRTQYF.

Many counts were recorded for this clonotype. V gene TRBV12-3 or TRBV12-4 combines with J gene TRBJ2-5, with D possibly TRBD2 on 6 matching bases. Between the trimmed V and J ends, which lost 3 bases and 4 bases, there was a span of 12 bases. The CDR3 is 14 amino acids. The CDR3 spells CASSFSSSGETQYF. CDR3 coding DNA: TGTGCCAGCAGTTTCAGCAGTAGCGGAGAGACCCAGTACTTC.

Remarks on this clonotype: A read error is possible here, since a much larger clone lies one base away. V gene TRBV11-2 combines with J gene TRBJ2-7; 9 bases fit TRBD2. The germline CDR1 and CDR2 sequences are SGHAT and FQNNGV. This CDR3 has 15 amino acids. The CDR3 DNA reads TGTGCCGGCAGCGCCACTAGCGGGTTCTCCTACGAGCAGTACTTC. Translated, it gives CAGSATSGFSYEQYF. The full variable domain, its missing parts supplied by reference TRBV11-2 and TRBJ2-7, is EAGVAQSPRYKIIEKRQSVAFWCNPISGHATLYWYQQILGQGPKLLIQFQNNGVVDDSQLPKDRFSAERLKGVDSTLKIQPAKLEDSAVYLCAGSATSGFSYEQYFGPGTRLTVT.

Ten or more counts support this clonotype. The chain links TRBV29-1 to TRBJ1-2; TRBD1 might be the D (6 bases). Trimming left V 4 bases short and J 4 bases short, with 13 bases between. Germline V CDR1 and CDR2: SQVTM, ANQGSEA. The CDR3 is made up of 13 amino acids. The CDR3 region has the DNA TGCAGCGTTGGTGGGGGGCTCAGCTATGGCTACACCTTC. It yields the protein CSVGGGLSYGYTF.

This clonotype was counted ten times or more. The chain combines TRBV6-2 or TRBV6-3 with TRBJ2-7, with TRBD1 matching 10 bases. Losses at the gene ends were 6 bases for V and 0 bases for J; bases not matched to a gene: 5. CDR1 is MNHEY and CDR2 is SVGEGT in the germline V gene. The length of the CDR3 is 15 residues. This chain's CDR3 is CASSRGQGSSYEQYF. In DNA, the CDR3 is TGTGCCAGCAGCAGGGGACAGGGGAGCTCCTACGAGCAGTACTTC.

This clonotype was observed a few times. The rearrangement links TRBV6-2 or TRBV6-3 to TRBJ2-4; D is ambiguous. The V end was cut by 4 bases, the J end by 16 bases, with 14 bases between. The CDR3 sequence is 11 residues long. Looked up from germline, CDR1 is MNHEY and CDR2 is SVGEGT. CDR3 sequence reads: CASSLTQRLYF. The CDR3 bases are TGTGCCAGCAGTTTGACCCAGCGATTATACTTC.

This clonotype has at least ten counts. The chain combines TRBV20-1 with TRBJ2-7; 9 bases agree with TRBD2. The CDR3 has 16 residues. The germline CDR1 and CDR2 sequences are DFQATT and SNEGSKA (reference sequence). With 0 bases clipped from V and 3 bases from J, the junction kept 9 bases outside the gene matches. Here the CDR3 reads CSARDNASGKFYEQYF. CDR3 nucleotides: TGCAGTGCTAGAGATAACGCTAGCGGGAAGTTCTACGAGCAGTACTTC.

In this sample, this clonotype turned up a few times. Here the CDR3 reads CASSPGYSTDTQYF. In nucleotides, the CDR3 is TGTGCCAGCAGTCCGGGATATTCCACAGATACGCAGTATTTT. The V and J genes are TRBV12-3 or TRBV12-4 and TRBJ2-3; TRBD2 is a possible D gene (5 bases). V gave up 5 bases and J gave up 2 bases, with 11 bases separating them. The CDR3 covers 14 residues.

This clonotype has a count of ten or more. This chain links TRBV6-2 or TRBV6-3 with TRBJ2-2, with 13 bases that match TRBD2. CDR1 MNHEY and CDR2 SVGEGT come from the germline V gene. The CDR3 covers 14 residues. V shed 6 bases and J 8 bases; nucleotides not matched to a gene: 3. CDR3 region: CASSGTSGNGELFF. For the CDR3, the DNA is TGTGCCAGCAGCGGGACTAGCGGGAATGGGGAGCTGTTTTTT.

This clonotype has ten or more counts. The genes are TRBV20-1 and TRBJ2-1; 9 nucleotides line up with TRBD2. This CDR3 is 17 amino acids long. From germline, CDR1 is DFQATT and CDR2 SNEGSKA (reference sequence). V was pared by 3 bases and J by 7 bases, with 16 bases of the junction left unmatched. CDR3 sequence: CSASLRGWREGQNEQFF. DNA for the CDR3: TGCAGTGCTAGCCTCCGAGGGTGGCGGGAGGGCCAAAATGAGCAGTTCTTC.

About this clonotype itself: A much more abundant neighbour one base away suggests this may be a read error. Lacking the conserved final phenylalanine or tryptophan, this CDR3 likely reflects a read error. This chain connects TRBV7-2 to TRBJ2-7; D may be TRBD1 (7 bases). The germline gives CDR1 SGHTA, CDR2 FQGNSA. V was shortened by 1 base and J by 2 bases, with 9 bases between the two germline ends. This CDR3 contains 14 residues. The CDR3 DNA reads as TGTGCCAGCAGCTTAGGCAGGGGGGCCTACGAGCAGTACTCC. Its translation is CASSLGRGAYEQYS.

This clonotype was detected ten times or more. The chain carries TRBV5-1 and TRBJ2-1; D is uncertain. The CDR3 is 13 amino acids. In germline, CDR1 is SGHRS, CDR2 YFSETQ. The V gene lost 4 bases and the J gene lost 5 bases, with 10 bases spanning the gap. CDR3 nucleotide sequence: TGCGCCAGCAGCCTAGACCTAAACAATGAGCAGTTCTTC. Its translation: CASSLDLNNEQFF.

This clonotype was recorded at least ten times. CDR3 in amino acids: CAASLTRRYGYTF. In nucleotides, the CDR3 is TGTGCCGCGTCTCTGACACGTCGTTATGGCTACACCTTC. The chain carries TRBV6-2 or TRBV6-3 and TRBJ1-2, with D unclear. CDR1 is MNHEY, CDR2 SVGEGT, per germline. The CDR3 has 13 amino acids. V lost 11 bases to trimming and J lost 5 bases, with 18 bases between them.

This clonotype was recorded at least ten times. DNA of the CDR3: TGCAGCGTTAAGCGGGGCGGCTACGAGCAGTACTTC. Translation gives CSVKRGGYEQYF. The rearrangement joins TRBV29-1 to TRBJ2-7, with 7 bases lining up with TRBD2. The CDR3 has 12 residues. The V gene's germline CDR1 is SQVTM and CDR2 ANQGSEA. With 5 bases clipped from V and 3 bases from J, the junction kept 4 bases outside the gene matches.